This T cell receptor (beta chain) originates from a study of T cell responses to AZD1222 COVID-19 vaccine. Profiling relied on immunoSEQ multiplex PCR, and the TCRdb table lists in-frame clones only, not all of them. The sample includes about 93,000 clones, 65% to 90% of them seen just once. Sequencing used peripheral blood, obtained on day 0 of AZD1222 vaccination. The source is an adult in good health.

CDR3 in amino acids: CASSPAANYGYTF. As DNA, the CDR3 is TGTGCCAGCAGTCCAGCGGCTAACTATGGCTACACCTTC. The chain has TRBV12-3 or TRBV12-4 and TRBJ1-2; no definite D call. The CDR3 sequence is 13 residues long. Trimming took off 5 bases at V and 0 bases at J, with 7 bases between the two ends.